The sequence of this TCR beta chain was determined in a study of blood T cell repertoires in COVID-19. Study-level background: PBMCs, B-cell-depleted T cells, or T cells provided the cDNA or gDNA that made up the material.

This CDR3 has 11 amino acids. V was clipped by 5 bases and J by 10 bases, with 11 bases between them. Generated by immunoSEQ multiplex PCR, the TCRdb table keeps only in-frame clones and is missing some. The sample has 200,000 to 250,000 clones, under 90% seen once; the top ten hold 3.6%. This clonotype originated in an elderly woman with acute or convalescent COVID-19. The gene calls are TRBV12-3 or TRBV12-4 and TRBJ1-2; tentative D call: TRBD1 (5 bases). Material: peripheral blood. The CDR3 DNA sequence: TGTGCCAGCAGTCCTGGCGGGACCTACACCTTC. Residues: CASSPGGTYTF.